This TCR beta chain is drawn from a study of technical replicates of blood from a few donors. CDR3 length: 16 amino acids. Germline CDR1 reads SGHVS; CDR2 reads FNYEAQ. V shed 0 bases, J shed 7 bases, and the junction held 7 bases outside the gene matches. Libraries were prepared by immunoSEQ multiplex PCR; TCRdb keeps only in-frame clonotypes and omits some of them. The repertoire has about 59,000 clones, 80% to 95% of them found once; the top ten carry approximately 4.2%. Sequences were obtained from PBMCs. The TCR sequence derives from a human donor in good health. Some clones in this sample may be carry-over from other donors' samples. The gene calls are TRBV7-6 and TRBJ2-2, with TRBD2 identical over 8 bases. The CDR3 nucleotides read TGTGCCAGCAGCTTAGCACTCCAAGCGGGAGTCGGGGAGCTGTTTTTT. Protein sequence: CASSLALQAGVGELFF.